This entry describes one TCR beta chain. This record comes from a study of shared clonotypes between healthy human individuals. This CDR3 has 15 amino acids. Trimming pared 0 bases from V and 0 bases from J, leaving 10 bases between. Looked up from germline, CDR1 is SGHRS and CDR2 is YFSETQ. Clones were sequenced by immunoSEQ multiplex PCR, and TCRdb holds only the in-frame ones, with some missing. The sample records millions of clones, 93% being singletons. As defined, naive CD8 cells were CD45RO-negative and positively selected for CCR7, with terminally differentiated effector memory CD45RA+ cells excluded.

This TCR came from a man younger than 30 in good health. Some clones in this sample may be carry-over from other donors' samples. Sample: naive CD8+ T cells from PBMCs. The V and J genes are TRBV5-1 and TRBJ2-7; D is possibly TRBD1 (6 bases). CDR3 sequence (DNA): TGCGCCAGCAGCTTGGCTCGGGACAACTCCTACGAGCAGTACTTC. It is translated as CASSLARDNSYEQYF.